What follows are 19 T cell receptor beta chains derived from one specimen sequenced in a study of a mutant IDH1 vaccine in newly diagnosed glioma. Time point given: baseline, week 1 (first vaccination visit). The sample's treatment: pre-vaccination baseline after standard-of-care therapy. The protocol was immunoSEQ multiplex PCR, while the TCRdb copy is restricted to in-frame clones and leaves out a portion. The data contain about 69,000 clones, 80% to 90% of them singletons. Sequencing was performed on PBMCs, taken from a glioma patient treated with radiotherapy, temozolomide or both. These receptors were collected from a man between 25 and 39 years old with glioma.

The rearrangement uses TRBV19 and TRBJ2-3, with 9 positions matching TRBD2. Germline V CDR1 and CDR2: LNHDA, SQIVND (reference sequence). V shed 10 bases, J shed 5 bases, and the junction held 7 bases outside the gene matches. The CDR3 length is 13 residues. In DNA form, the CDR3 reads TGTGCCATCGCGGGGGGGCGGGGAGATACGCAGTATTTT. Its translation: CAIAGGRGDTQYF.

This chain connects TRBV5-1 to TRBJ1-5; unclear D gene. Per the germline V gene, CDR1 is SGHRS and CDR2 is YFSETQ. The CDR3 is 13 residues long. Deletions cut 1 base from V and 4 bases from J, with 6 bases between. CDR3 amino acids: CASSLTPNQPQHF. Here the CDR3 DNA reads TGCGCCAGCAGCTTGACCCCGAATCAGCCCCAGCATTTT.

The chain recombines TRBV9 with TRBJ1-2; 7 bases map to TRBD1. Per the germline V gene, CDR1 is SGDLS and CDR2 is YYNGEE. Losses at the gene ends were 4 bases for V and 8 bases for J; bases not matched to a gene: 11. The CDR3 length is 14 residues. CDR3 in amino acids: CASSPTGTVRGYTF. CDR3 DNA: TGTGCCAGCAGCCCGACCGGGACAGTACGGGGCTACACCTTC. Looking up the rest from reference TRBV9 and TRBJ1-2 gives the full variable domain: DSGVTQTPKHLITATGQRVTLRCSPRSGDLSVYWYQQSLDQGLQFLIQYYNGEERAKGNILERFSAQQFPDLHSELNLSSLELGDSALYFCASSPTGTVRGYTFGSGTRLTVV.

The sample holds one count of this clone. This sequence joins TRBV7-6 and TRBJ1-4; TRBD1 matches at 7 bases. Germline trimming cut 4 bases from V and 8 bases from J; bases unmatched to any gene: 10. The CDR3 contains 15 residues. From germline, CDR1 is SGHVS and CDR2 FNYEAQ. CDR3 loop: CASSSDRSLTEKLFF. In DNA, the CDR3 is TGTGCCAGCAGCTCGGACAGGTCGCTAACCGAAAAACTGTTTTTT.

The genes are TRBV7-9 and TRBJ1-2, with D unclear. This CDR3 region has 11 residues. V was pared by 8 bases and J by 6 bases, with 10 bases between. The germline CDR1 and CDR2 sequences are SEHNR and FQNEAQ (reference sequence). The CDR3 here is CASASSHGYTF. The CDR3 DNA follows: TGTGCCAGCGCCTCAAGCCATGGCTACACCTTC.

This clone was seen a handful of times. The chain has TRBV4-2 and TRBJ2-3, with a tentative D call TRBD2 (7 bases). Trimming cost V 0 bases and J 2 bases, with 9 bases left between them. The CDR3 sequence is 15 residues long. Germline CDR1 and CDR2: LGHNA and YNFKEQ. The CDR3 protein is CASSQEGGPTDTQYF. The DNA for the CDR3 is TGTGCCAGCAGCCAAGAGGGGGGGCCCACAGATACGCAGTATTTT.

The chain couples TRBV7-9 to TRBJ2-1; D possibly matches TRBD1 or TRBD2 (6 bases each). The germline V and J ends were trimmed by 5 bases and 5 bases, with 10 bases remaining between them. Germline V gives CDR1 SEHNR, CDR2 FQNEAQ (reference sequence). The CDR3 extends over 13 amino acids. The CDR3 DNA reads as TGTGCCAGCAGCCGGGGGACACACAATGAGCAGTTCTTC. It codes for CASSRGTHNEQFF.

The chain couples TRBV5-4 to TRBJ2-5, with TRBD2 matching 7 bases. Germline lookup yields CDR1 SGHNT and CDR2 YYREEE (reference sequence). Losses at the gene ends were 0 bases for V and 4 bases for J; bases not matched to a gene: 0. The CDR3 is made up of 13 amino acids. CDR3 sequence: CASSLGGGETQYF. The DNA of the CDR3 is TGTGCCAGCAGCTTGGGGGGGGGAGAGACCCAGTACTTC.

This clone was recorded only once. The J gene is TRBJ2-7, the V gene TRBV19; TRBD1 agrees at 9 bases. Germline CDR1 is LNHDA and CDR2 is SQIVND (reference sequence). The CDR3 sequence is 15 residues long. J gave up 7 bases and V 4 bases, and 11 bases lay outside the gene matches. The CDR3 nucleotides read TGTGCCAGTAGTAAAACAGGGGGCCCCGCCAAGGAGCAGTACTTC. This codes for CASSKTGGPAKEQYF.

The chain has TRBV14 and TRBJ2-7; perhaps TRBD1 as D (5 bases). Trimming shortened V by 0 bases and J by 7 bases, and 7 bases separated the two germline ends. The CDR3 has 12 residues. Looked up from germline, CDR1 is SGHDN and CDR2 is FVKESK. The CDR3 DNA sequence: TGTGCCAGCAGCCAAGAGACAGAAGAGCAGTACTTC. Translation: CASSQETEEQYF.

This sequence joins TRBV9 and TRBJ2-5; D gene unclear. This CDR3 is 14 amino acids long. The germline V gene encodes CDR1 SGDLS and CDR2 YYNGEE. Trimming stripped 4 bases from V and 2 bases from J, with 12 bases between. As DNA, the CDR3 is TGTGCCAGCAGCATCTCGTGGGGACAAGAGACCCAGTACTTC. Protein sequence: CASSISWGQETQYF.

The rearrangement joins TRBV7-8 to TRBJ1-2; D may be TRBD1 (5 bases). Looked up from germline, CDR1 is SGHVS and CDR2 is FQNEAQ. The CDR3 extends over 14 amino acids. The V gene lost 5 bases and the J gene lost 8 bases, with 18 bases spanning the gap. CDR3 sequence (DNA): TGTGCCAGCAGCGCCCGTTGGGACCTTCAGGGCTACACCTTC. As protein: CASSARWDLQGYTF.

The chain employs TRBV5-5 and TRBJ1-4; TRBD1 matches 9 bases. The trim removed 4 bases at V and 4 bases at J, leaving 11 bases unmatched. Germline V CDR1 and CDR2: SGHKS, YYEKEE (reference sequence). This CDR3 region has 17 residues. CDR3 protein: CASSQLGTGRINEKLFF. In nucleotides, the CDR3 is TGTGCCAGCAGCCAATTGGGGACAGGGCGGATTAATGAAAAACTGTTTTTT.

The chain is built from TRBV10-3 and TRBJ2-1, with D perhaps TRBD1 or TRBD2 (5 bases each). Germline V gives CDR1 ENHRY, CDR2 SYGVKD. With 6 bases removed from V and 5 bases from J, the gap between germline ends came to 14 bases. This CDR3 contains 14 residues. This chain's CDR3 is CAISAPGPNNEQFF. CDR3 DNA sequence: TGTGCCATCAGCGCCCCGGGACCCAACAATGAGCAGTTCTTC.

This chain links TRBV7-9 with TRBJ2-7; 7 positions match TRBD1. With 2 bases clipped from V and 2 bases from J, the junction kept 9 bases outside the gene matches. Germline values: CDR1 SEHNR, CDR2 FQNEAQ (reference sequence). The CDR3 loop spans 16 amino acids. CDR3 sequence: CASSLFTGVGPYEQYF. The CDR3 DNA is TGTGCCAGCAGCTTATTTACAGGGGTGGGTCCCTACGAGCAGTACTTC.

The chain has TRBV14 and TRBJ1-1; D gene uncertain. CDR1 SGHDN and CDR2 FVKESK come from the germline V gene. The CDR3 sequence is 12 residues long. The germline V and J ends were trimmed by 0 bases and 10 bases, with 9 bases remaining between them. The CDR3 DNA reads TGTGCCAGCAGCCAAGATAGTATGGTAGCTTTCTTT. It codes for CASSQDSMVAFF.

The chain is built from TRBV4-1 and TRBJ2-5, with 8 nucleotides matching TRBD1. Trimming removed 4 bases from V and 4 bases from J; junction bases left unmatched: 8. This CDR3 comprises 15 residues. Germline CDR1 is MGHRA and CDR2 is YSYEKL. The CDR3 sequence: CASSPGQGVAETQYF. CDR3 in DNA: TGCGCCAGCAGCCCCGGACAGGGTGTGGCAGAGACCCAGTACTTC.

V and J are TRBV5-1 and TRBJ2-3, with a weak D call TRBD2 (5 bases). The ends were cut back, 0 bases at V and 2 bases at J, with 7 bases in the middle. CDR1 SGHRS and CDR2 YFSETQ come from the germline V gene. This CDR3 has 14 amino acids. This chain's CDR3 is CASSLETNTDTQYF. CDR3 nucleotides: TGCGCCAGCAGCTTGGAGACTAACACAGATACGCAGTATTTT.

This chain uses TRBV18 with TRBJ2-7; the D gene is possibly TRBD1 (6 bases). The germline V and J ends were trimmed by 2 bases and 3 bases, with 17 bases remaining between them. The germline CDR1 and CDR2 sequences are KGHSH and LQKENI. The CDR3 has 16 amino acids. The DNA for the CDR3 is TGTGCCAGCTCACCAGATGGGGGCCACCTACTCTACGAGCAGTACTTC. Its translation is CASSPDGGHLLYEQYF.